This TCR beta chain was sequenced for a study of glioma-infiltrating T cells after dendritic cell vaccination. Libraries were prepared by immunoSEQ multiplex PCR; TCRdb keeps only in-frame clonotypes and omits some of them. The table has around 100,000 clones, 81% seen once; the top ten hold about 12%. CDR3 size: 16 residues. This clonotype was obtained from a human donor with glioblastoma. The V and J genes are TRBV21-1 and TRBJ1-5; TRBD1, the table's D call, was not compared with the DNA. TRBV21-1 is a pseudogene segment. Sequencing was performed on blood, taken before dendritic cell vaccination. The CDR3 here is CASSPDREGDNQPQHF. In DNA form, the CDR3 reads TGTGCCAGCAGCCCGGACAGGGAAGGGGACAATCAGCCCCAGCATTTT.